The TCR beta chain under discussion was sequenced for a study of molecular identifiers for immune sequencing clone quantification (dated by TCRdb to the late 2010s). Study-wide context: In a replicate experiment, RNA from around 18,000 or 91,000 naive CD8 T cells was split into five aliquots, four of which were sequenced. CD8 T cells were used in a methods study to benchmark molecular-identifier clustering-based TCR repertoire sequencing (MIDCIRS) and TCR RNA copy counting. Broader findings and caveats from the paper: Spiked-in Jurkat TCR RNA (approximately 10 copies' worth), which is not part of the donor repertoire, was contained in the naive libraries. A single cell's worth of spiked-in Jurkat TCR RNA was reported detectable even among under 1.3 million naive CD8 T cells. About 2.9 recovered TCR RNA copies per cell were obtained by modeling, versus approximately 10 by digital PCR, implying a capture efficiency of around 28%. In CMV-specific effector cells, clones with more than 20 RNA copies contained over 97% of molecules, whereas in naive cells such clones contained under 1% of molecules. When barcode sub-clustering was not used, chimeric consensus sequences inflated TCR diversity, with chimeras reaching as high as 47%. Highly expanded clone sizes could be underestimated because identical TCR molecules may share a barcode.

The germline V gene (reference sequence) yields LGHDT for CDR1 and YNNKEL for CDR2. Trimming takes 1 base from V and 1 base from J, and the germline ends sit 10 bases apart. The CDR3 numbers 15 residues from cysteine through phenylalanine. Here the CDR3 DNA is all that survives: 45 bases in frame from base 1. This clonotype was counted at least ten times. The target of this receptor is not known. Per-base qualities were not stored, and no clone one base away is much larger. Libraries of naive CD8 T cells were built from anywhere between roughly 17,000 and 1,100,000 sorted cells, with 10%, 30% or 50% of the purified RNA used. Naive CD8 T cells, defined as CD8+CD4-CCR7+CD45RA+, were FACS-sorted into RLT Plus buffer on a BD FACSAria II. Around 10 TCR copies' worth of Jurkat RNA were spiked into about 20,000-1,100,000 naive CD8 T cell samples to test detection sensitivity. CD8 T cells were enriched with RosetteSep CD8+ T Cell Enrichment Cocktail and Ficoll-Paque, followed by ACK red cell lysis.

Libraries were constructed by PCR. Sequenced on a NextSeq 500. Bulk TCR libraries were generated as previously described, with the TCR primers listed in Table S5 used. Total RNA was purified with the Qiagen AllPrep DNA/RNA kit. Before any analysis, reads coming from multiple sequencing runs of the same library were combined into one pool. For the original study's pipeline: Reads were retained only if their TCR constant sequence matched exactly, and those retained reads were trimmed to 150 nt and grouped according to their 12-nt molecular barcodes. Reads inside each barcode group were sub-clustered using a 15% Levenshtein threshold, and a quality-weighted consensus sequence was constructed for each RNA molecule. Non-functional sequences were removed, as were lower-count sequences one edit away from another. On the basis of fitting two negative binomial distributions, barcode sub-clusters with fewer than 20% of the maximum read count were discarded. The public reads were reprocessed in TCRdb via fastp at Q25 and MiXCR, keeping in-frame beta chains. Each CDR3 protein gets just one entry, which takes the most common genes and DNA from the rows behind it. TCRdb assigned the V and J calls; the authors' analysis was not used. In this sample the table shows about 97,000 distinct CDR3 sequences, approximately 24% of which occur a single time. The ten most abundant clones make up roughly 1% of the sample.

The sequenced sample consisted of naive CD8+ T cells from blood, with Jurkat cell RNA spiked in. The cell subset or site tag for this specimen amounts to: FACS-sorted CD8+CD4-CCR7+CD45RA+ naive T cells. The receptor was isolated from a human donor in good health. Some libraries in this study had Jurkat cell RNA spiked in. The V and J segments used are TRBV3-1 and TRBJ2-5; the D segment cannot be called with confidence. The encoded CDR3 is CASSQVSIIQETQYF. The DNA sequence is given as TGTGCCAGCAGCCAAGTGTCTATTATCCAAGAGACCCAGTACTTC.